A single sample is the source of the 26 T cell receptor beta chains below, sequenced in a study of cytomegalovirus exposure and HLA in healthy donors. Amplification used 60 Vbeta primers and 13 Jbeta primers. The protocol was immunoSEQ multiplex PCR, while the TCRdb copy is restricted to in-frame clones and leaves out a portion. Among approximately 100,000 clones listed, over 70% were seen once. Material for sequencing was PBMCs. The origin of the receptors is a man between 18 and 35 years old in good health and CMV-seropositive.

The V and J genes are TRBV2 and TRBJ1-1, with 7 nucleotides matching TRBD1. J gave up 2 bases and V 8 bases, and 14 bases lay outside the gene matches. The CDR3 has 16 amino acids. Germline CDR1 reads SNHLY; CDR2 reads FYNNEI. For the CDR3, the DNA is TGTGCCAGCGGCTCACAACAGGGGCCATTCAACACTGAAGCTTTCTTT. Encoded protein: CASGSQQGPFNTEAFF.

The rearrangement joins TRBV6-5 to TRBJ2-2; D uncertain. Germline lookup yields CDR1 MNHEY and CDR2 SVGAGI. There are 13 residues in the CDR3. Trimming took off 2 bases at V and 8 bases at J, with 9 bases between the two ends. The CDR3 protein is CASSYMAEGELFF. For the CDR3, the DNA is TGTGCCAGCAGTTACATGGCGGAGGGGGAGCTGTTTTTT.

The table lists this clone with a count of one. The J gene is TRBJ2-5, the V gene TRBV5-6; 13 nucleotides match TRBD2. The trim removed 4 bases at V and 5 bases at J, leaving 8 bases unmatched. This CDR3 has 16 amino acids. CDR1 and CDR2 from the germline V gene are SGHDT and YYEEEE. The DNA of the CDR3 is TGTGCCAGCAGCATCAAACTAGCGGGGGGGCATGAGACCCAGTACTTC. Translation: CASSIKLAGGHETQYF.

V gene TRBV6-1 combines with J gene TRBJ2-7; D call uncertain. Germline V lookup: CDR1 MNHNS, CDR2 SASEGT. V was trimmed by 6 bases and J by 2 bases, leaving 5 bases between them. This CDR3 spans 11 amino acids. The CDR3 region is CASRAAYEQYF. CDR3 coding DNA: TGTGCCAGCAGGGCAGCCTACGAGCAGTACTTC.

The V and J genes are TRBV18 and TRBJ2-7; D perhaps matches TRBD1 (6 bases). Trimming removed 1 base at V and 2 bases at J, with 9 bases between. CDR1 KGHSH and CDR2 LQKENI come from the germline V gene. This CDR3 comprises 14 residues. CDR3 amino acids: CASSPQGGPYEQYF. The CDR3 nucleotides are TGTGCCAGCTCACCACAAGGGGGACCCTACGAGCAGTACTTC.

V and J are TRBV7-9 and TRBJ1-1; D is unclear. V was trimmed by 5 bases and J by 7 bases, leaving 17 bases between them. There are 14 residues in the CDR3. Germline V CDR1 and CDR2: SEHNR, FQNEAQ (reference sequence). Here the CDR3 DNA reads TGTGCCAGCAGCCATCCGCGGGAGGGCCTTGAAGCTTTCTTT. Encoded protein: CASSHPREGLEAFF. Filled out from reference TRBV7-9 and TRBJ1-1, the complete variable domain reads DTGVSQNPRHKITKRGQNVTFRCDPISEHNRLYWYRQTLGQGPEFLTYFQNEAQLEKSRLLSDRFSAERPKGSFSTLEIQRTEQGDSAMYLCASSHPREGLEAFFGQGTRLTVV.

V is TRBV14 and J is TRBJ1-2; unclear D gene. The CDR3 extends over 15 amino acids. Germline V lookup: CDR1 SGHDN, CDR2 FVKESK. V lost 0 bases and J 6 bases, leaving 14 bases between the germline ends. CDR3: CASSQDIPLGDGYTF. In DNA, the CDR3 is TGTGCCAGCAGCCAAGATATCCCCCTAGGAGATGGCTACACCTTC.

V and J are TRBV4-1 and TRBJ1-2, with a tentative D call TRBD1 (5 bases). This CDR3 comprises 15 residues. Germline CDR1 reads MGHRA; CDR2 reads YSYEKL. Trimming took 0 bases from V and 4 from J, leaving 12 bases between them. The CDR3 reads CASSQEGGEIYGYTF. The CDR3 nucleotides are TGCGCCAGCAGCCAAGAGGGGGGGGAGATCTATGGCTACACCTTC.

This chain joins TRBV2 and TRBJ2-2; D ambiguous. Deletions cut 6 bases from V and 1 base from J, with 9 bases between. CDR3 length equals 14 residues. Germline-derived CDR1 and CDR2 are SNHLY and FYNNEI. In DNA form, the CDR3 reads TGTGCCAGCAGCGCCCTCAGGAACACCGGGGAGCTGTTTTTT. Its translation is CASSALRNTGELFF.

The chain has TRBV29-1 and TRBJ2-1; 9 nucleotides align to TRBD1. V shed 8 bases and J 7 bases; nucleotides not matched to a gene: 12. Germline CDR1 and CDR2: SQVTM and ANQGSEA. This CDR3 has 14 amino acids. The CDR3 DNA sequence: TGCAGCTCGCCGGGACAGGGTTATAGGAATGAGCAGTTCTTC. The encoded protein is CSSPGQGYRNEQFF.

This rearrangement joins TRBV4-1 to TRBJ1-2; TRBD1 agrees at 7 bases. The CDR3 extends over 17 amino acids. Trimming removed 3 bases from V and 4 bases from J; junction bases left unmatched: 14. Looked up from germline, CDR1 is MGHRA and CDR2 is YSYEKL. The CDR3 nucleotides are TGCGCCAGCAGCCACGGATCGACAGGGCCAATTCTCTATGGCTACACCTTC. The encoded protein is CASSHGSTGPILYGYTF.

The J gene is TRBJ2-3, the V gene TRBV7-2; 10 bases are a match to TRBD2. V was clipped by 5 bases and J by 6 bases; unmatched bases: 8. The CDR3 loop spans 15 amino acids. CDR1 is SGHTA and CDR2 is FQGNSA in the germline V gene. This CDR3 is CASSRSSGGFDTQYF. Here the CDR3 DNA reads TGTGCCAGCAGCCGAAGTAGCGGGGGGTTCGATACGCAGTATTTT. The full variable domain, completed using reference TRBV7-2 and TRBJ2-3, is GAGVSQSPSNKVTEKGKDVELRCDPISGHTALYWYRQSLGQGLEFLIYFQGNSAPDKSGLPSDRFSAERTGGSVSTLTIQRTQQEDSAVYLCASSRSSGGFDTQYFGPGTRLTVL.

The chain uses TRBV9 and TRBJ1-2; TRBD1 aligns across 11 bases. Germline V gives CDR1 SGDLS, CDR2 YYNGEE. With 3 bases clipped from V and 6 bases from J, the junction kept 10 bases outside the gene matches. CDR3 length equals 16 residues. The CDR3 reads CASSASTGQGVDGYTF. CDR3 DNA: TGTGCCAGCAGCGCTAGCACGGGACAGGGGGTGGATGGCTACACCTTC.

The V and J genes are TRBV5-1 and TRBJ2-1; TRBD2 agrees at 10 bases. Looked up from germline, CDR1 is SGHRS and CDR2 is YFSETQ. The CDR3 runs 16 residues. The J segment lost 6 bases and the V segment lost 3 bases, leaving 9 bases of the junction unmatched. The CDR3 DNA reads TGCGCCAGCAGCTCCGGTAGCGGGGGGTTTCTCAATGAGCAGTTCTTC. Protein sequence: CASSSGSGGFLNEQFF. The whole variable domain, remainder taken from reference TRBV5-1 and TRBJ2-1, is KAGVTQTPRYLIKTRGQQVTLSCSPISGHRSVSWYQQTPGQGLQFLFEYFSETQRNKGNFPGRFSGRQFSNSRSEMNVSTLELGDSALYLCASSSGSGGFLNEQFFGPGTRLTVL.

CDR3 DNA: TGTGCCAGCAGGGGAGGGGGGGTAGAGTATCAGCCCCAGCATTTT. Its protein is CASRGGGVEYQPQHF. The rearrangement links TRBV28 to TRBJ1-5; a weak D match, TRBD1 (6 bases). The germline CDR1 and CDR2 sequences are MDHEN and SYDVKM. There are 15 residues in the CDR3. Trimming pared 6 bases from V and 5 bases from J, leaving 17 bases between.

There are a few counts of this clone. V gene TRBV7-8 combines with J gene TRBJ2-7; 13 bases line up with TRBD2. Germline CDR1 and CDR2: SGHVS and FQNEAQ. The ends lost 7 bases at V and 0 bases at J; junction bases unmatched: 12. This CDR3 has 18 amino acids. CDR3 residues: CASIAEGLAGAYSYEQYF. The DNA for the CDR3 is TGTGCCAGCATCGCAGAAGGACTAGCGGGGGCCTACTCCTACGAGCAGTACTTC.

The chain carries TRBV7-2 and TRBJ1-4; possible D gene TRBD1, 5 bases. Germline lookup yields CDR1 SGHTA and CDR2 FQGNSA. The CDR3 length is 14 residues. Trimming took 5 bases from V and 7 from J, leaving 14 bases between them. The CDR3 is CASSLTWGGEKLFF. The CDR3 DNA follows: TGTGCCAGCAGCCTTACTTGGGGGGGTGAAAAACTGTTTTTT.

The J gene is TRBJ1-6, the V gene TRBV2; D gene uncertain. V lost 6 bases and J lost 0, with 12 bases in between. Germline V gene data show CDR1 as SNHLY and CDR2 as FYNNEI. The CDR3 has 16 amino acids. CDR3 residues: CASSARRSSYNSPLHF. The CDR3 nucleotides read TGTGCCAGCAGCGCTCGGCGGAGCTCCTATAATTCACCCCTCCACTTT.

This rearrangement joins TRBV6-5 to TRBJ1-6, with D tentatively TRBD1 (5 bases). The CDR3 runs to 15 residues. Germline CDR1 and CDR2: MNHEY and SVGAGI. V lost 2 bases and J lost 5, with 10 bases in between. The CDR3 reads CASSYGGVDNSPLHF. The CDR3 nucleotides read TGTGCCAGCAGTTACGGGGGGGTGGATAATTCACCCCTCCACTTT.

This rearrangement joins TRBV6-1 to TRBJ2-7, with 7 bases fitting TRBD1. The CDR3 runs 13 residues. V was pared by 2 bases and J by 4 bases, with 2 bases of the junction left unmatched. Germline CDR1 MNHNS, CDR2 SASEGT. CDR3 sequence (DNA): TGTGCCAGCAGTGAAAGGGGGCCGTACGAGCAGTACTTC. Residues: CASSERGPYEQYF.

This rearrangement joins TRBV2 to TRBJ2-7; D is ambiguous. Germline CDR1 SNHLY, CDR2 FYNNEI. The germline V and J ends were trimmed by 2 bases and 2 bases, with 16 bases remaining between them. This CDR3 is built from 16 residues. CDR3 DNA sequence: TGTGCCAGCAGTGAATCTATGCAGGTCTTTCCCTACGAGCAGTACTTC. Protein: CASSESMQVFPYEQYF.

The rearrangement uses TRBV28 and TRBJ2-7, with 16 bases matching TRBD2. Germline CDR1 and CDR2: MDHEN and SYDVKM. J gave up 3 bases and V 4 bases, and 9 bases lay outside the gene matches. The CDR3 runs 18 residues. As DNA, the CDR3 is TGTGCCAGCAGTTACGGGACTAGCGGGGGGGCAGGAGGCTACGAGCAGTACTTC. Translating gives CASSYGTSGGAGGYEQYF.

A few counts support this clone. The rearrangement joins TRBV2 to TRBJ1-2, with 9 bases identical to TRBD1. This CDR3 comprises 14 residues. The V and J ends lost 6 bases and 4 bases, in that order; junction bases with no gene match: 6. The germline CDR1 and CDR2 sequences are SNHLY and FYNNEI. The CDR3: CASRDRGFAYGYTF. The DNA for the CDR3 is TGTGCCAGCAGGGACAGGGGTTTCGCCTATGGCTACACCTTC.

The chain recombines TRBV6-5 with TRBJ1-1; a possible D gene is TRBD1 (6 bases). Looked up from germline, CDR1 is MNHEY and CDR2 is SVGAGI. The V end lost 6 bases, the J end lost 0 bases, and 11 bases lay between the germline ends. The CDR3 consists of 14 residues. As DNA, the CDR3 is TGTGCCAGCAGAAACAGGGTTATGAACACTGAAGCTTTCTTT. Its protein product is CASRNRVMNTEAFF.

This chain connects TRBV20-1 to TRBJ2-7; D gene ambiguous. This CDR3 region has 11 residues. With 7 bases removed from V and 5 bases from J, the gap between germline ends came to 12 bases. The germline gives CDR1 DFQATT, CDR2 SNEGSKA (reference sequence). CDR3 DNA sequence: TGCAGTGTCCCTGTAGTCGACGAGCAGTACTTC. Its protein is CSVPVVDEQYF.

This chain's CDR3 is CASSVLAVNTEAFF. For the CDR3, the DNA is TGTGCCAGCAGCGTATTGGCAGTGAACACTGAAGCTTTCTTT. This rearrangement joins TRBV9 to TRBJ1-1; D is uncertain. Germline values: CDR1 SGDLS, CDR2 YYNGEE. Trimming pared 1 base from V and 0 bases from J, leaving 7 bases between. The CDR3 runs to 14 residues. The complete variable domain, with remaining parts taken from reference TRBV9 and TRBJ1-1, reads DSGVTQTPKHLITATGQRVTLRCSPRSGDLSVYWYQQSLDQGLQFLIQYYNGEERAKGNILERFSAQQFPDLHSELNLSSLELGDSALYFCASSVLAVNTEAFFGQGTRLTVV.